There are a few counts of the clone carrying this T cell receptor beta chain. Its antigen is unknown. Sequencing was performed with immunoSEQ multiplex PCR; in TCRdb, only in-frame clones are kept and a portion is missing. The data hold over 100,000 clones, with around three quarters observed a single time. The ends lost 6 bases at V and 0 bases at J; junction bases unmatched: 7. The CDR3 consists of 15 residues. CDR1 MNHEY and CDR2 SMNVEV come from the germline V gene (reference sequence). These data belong to a study of Ad26.COV2.S vaccination and SARS-CoV-2 variants. Study results and caveats: In vaccinated individuals, spike-specific CD8+ and CD4+ T cell responses reportedly displayed substantial breadth. Relative to placebo recipients, vaccine recipients exhibited elevated spike-specific TCR breadth.

The clonotype originates from a human donor who had recovered from COVID-19. Sequencing was performed on peripheral blood, taken after recovery from COVID-19. This chain uses TRBV27 with TRBJ1-2, with 7 nucleotides matching TRBD1. The CDR3 protein is CASSRDRLANYGYTF. DNA of the CDR3: TGTGCCAGCAGCCGGGACAGACTAGCTAACTATGGCTACACCTTC.